This entry features one T cell receptor (beta chain) sequence. This sample is drawn from a study of blood T cell repertoires in COVID-19. V was clipped by 9 bases and J by 0 bases; unmatched bases: 2. This CDR3 is 13 amino acids long. Using immunoSEQ multiplex PCR, the repertoire was profiled, and TCRdb retains in-frame clones only, with some absent. The table records approximately 270,000 clones, around 85% of them present only once. Study members were between roughly 18 and 90 years old and lived in 25 or so US regions. V and J are TRBV12-3 or TRBV12-4 and TRBJ2-4; 7 bases match TRBD1. The sequenced sample was PBMCs or T cells enriched from blood (not recorded which). This receptor was identified in a woman aged 50 to 65 who had recovered from COVID-19. The CDR3 here is CASRGRAKNIQYF. As DNA, the CDR3 is TGTGCCAGTAGGGGGCGAGCCAAAAACATTCAGTACTTC.